Presented here are 12 T cell receptor beta chains from one specimen sequenced in a study of blood T cells in healthy people across ages. The use of a sample-barcoded 5' primer and a J-beta primer mix characterized a second PCR of 7 to 11 cycles. TCRdb processed the 5' RACE reads anew with MiXCR; each CDR3 protein has one entry. The table has 1.5 million to 2 million distinct CDR3 sequences, over 25% seen once. Sample: blood. The receptors originated from a woman aged 30 to 39 in good health.

The chain couples TRBV29-1 to TRBJ2-5; D remains unclear. V was shortened by 3 bases and J by 9 bases, with 17 bases between the two germline ends. Germline CDR1 is SQVTM and CDR2 is ANQGSEA. The length of the CDR3 is 13 residues. The CDR3, as DNA: TGCAGCGTTGAGGCCAGTGGTTCTGGGGCCCAGTACTTC. This codes for CSVEASGSGAQYF. Looking up the rest from reference TRBV29-1 and TRBJ2-5 gives the full variable domain: SAVISQKPSRDICQRGTSLTIQCQVDSQVTMMFWYRQQPGQSLTLIATANQGSEATYESGFVIDKFPISRPNLTFSTLTVSNMSPEDSSIYLCSVEASGSGAQYFGPGTRLLVL.

This clonotype appeared many times. An end of the junction does not agree with germline; a read error may underlie this. The chain joins TRBV5-1 to TRBJ2-1, with D hard to call. Germline CDR1 reads SGHRS; CDR2 reads YFSETQ. The CDR3 runs 13 residues. The CDR3 loop is CASSLEVNKEQFF. CDR3 DNA: TGCGCCAGCAGCTTGGAAGTAAACAAGGAGCAGTTCTTC.

This chain joins TRBV13 and TRBJ2-7; unclear D gene. From germline, CDR1 is PRHDT and CDR2 FYEKMQ (reference sequence). Trimming removed 5 bases at V and 3 bases at J, with 17 bases between. The CDR3 runs 15 residues. CDR3 amino acids: CASSHVGRSDYEQYF. CDR3 sequence (DNA): TGTGCCAGCAGCCATGTCGGGCGGTCCGACTACGAGCAGTACTTC.

In this sample, this clonotype turned up a few times. The V call is TRBV30, the J call TRBJ2-3; D is undetermined. The CDR3 runs to 12 residues. The V and J ends lost 0 bases and 4 bases respectively, with 5 bases between them. From germline, CDR1 is GTSNPN and CDR2 SVGIG (reference sequence). CDR3: CAWSVGADTQYF. In nucleotides, the CDR3 is TGTGCCTGGAGTGTGGGCGCAGATACGCAGTATTTT.

The rearrangement uses TRBV20-1 and TRBJ2-1; either TRBD1 or TRBD2 may fit D (6 bases each). The J call may be faulty, since TRBJ2-7 better matches the DNA end. The germline V gene encodes CDR1 DFQATT and CDR2 SNEGSKA (reference sequence). This CDR3 has 15 residues. The CDR3 nucleotides read TGCAGTGCGAGGTGGTTCGGGGGCGGGGACAATGAGCAGTACTTC. Protein sequence: CSARWFGGGDNEQYF.

This clonotype was found a few times. The chain carries TRBV12-3 or TRBV12-4 and TRBJ1-1, with D unresolved. V was cut by 7 bases and J by 1 base, with 13 bases left in between. The CDR3 is 14 amino acids. For the CDR3, the DNA is TGTGCCAGCATTCCGGGTTTGGGGAACACTGAAGCTTTCTTT. Amino acids: CASIPGLGNTEAFF.

The rearrangement links TRBV10-3 to TRBJ2-1, with 7 bases aligning to TRBD1. V dropped 10 bases and J dropped 3; count of bases not matched to a gene: 9. There are 14 residues in the CDR3. Germline-derived CDR1 and CDR2 are ENHRY and SYGVKD. The CDR3 DNA sequence: TGTGCCACCAACGCCGGGACAGACTACAATGAGCAGTTCTTC. It specifies CATNAGTDYNEQFF.

This rearrangement joins TRBV7-2 to TRBJ1-6; perhaps TRBD1 as D (6 bases). Trimming stripped 4 bases from V and 7 bases from J, with 14 bases between. The CDR3 length is 15 residues. Germline lookup yields CDR1 SGHTA and CDR2 FQGNSA. The chain's CDR3 is CASSSNRGPNSPLHF. The CDR3 nucleotides are TGTGCCAGCAGCTCCAACCGGGGGCCGAATTCACCCCTCCACTTT.

J is TRBJ2-1 and V is TRBV2, with TRBD1 matching 10 bases. Germline CDR1 is SNHLY and CDR2 is FYNNEI. This CDR3 spans 15 amino acids. Germline trimming cut 2 bases from V and 8 bases from J; bases unmatched to any gene: 6. The CDR3 nucleotides are TGTGCCAGCAGTGAATGGGGACAGGGGATCCATGAGCAGTTCTTC. Protein: CASSEWGQGIHEQFF.

The chain employs TRBV19 and TRBJ2-7; maybe TRBD1 (7 bases). V was clipped by 5 bases and J by 6 bases, with 14 bases between them. The CDR3 length is 13 residues. The V gene's germline CDR1 is LNHDA and CDR2 SQIVND (reference sequence). The CDR3 reads CASSGGDRPEQYF. The CDR3 region has the DNA TGTGCCAGTAGTGGAGGGGACAGACCCGAGCAGTACTTC.

The chain has TRBV29-1 and TRBJ1-4, with TRBD1 matching over 8 bases. The germline gives CDR1 SQVTM, CDR2 ANQGSEA. The CDR3 length is 13 residues. The CDR3 region is CIGGGTGNEKLFF. The CDR3 region has the DNA TGCATCGGTGGCGGGACAGGTAATGAAAAACTGTTTTTT.

This chain links TRBV20-1 with TRBJ1-2, with D unresolved. CDR1 is DFQATT, CDR2 SNEGSKA, per germline (reference sequence). Between the trimmed V and J ends, which lost 4 bases and 4 bases, there was a span of 16 bases. CDR3 length equals 14 residues. The CDR3 DNA reads as TGCAGTGCTAAGCCTCCACTGGACGGCTATGGCTACACCTTC. Translated: CSAKPPLDGYGYTF.